The clone carrying this T cell receptor (beta chain) has a single count. The data are from a study of technical replicates of blood from a handful of donors. This CDR3 comprises 16 residues. Germline CDR1 is SGHNT and CDR2 is YENEEA. Unmatched junction bases numbered 7, after V lost 5 bases and J lost 1 base. TCRdb's table, derived via immunoSEQ multiplex PCR, lists solely in-frame clones and lacks some. Of over 70,000 clones detected, about 94% appear once; the ten largest clones hold 0.3% to 0.5%. The chain links TRBV11-3 to TRBJ2-1, with TRBD2 matching over 8 bases. The sequence was obtained from a human donor in good health. Sequenced material: T cells isolated from PBMCs. CDR3 bases: TGTGCCAGCAGCATTGATATAGCGGGGTCCTACAATGAGCAGTTCTTC. It encodes CASSIDIAGSYNEQFF. Combining the CDR3 with reference TRBV11-3 and TRBJ2-1 gives the whole variable domain EAGVVQSPRYKIIEKKQPVAFWCNPISGHNTLYWYLQNLGQGPELLIRYENEEAVDDSQLPKDRFSAERLKGVDSTLKIQPAELGDSAVYLCASSIDIAGSYNEQFFGPGTRLTVL.